The 3 T cell receptor beta chains below come from one sample, sequenced in a study of blood T cell repertoires in COVID-19. TCRdb's table, derived via immunoSEQ multiplex PCR, lists solely in-frame clones and lacks some. Found here are around 260,000 clones, approximately 85% of them singletons; the top ten hold 0.87%. The sequencing sample was made of peripheral blood. All receptors come from a human donor with COVID-19, enrolled during active disease. The donor label of this sample is uncertain.

This rearrangement joins TRBV6-5 to TRBJ1-4; 11 bases fit TRBD1. CDR3 length: 14 residues. The ends lost 5 bases at V and 8 bases at J; junction bases unmatched: 4. Germline CDR1 and CDR2: MNHEY and SVGAGI. The CDR3 region is CASSRTGGAEKLFF. CDR3 bases: TGTGCCAGCAGTCGGACAGGGGGCGCCGAAAAACTGTTTTTT.

The gene calls are TRBV28 and TRBJ2-1, with TRBD2 identical over 10 bases. The V and J ends lost 6 bases and 4 bases, in that order; junction bases with no gene match: 6. From germline, CDR1 is MDHEN and CDR2 SYDVKM. The CDR3 runs to 15 residues. This CDR3 is CASRETSGLYNEQFF. The CDR3 DNA reads as TGTGCCAGCAGGGAGACTAGCGGGTTATACAATGAGCAGTTCTTC.

The chain combines TRBV9 with TRBJ1-6, with a tentative D call TRBD1 (5 bases). The CDR3 spans 13 residues. Trimming removed 3 bases from V and 10 bases from J, with 11 bases in between. The germline gives CDR1 SGDLS, CDR2 YYNGEE. The CDR3 DNA reads TGTGCCAGCAGCGAGGGGATGGAGTCACCCCTCCACTTT. This gives the protein CASSEGMESPLHF. Combining the CDR3 with reference TRBV9 and TRBJ1-6 gives the whole variable domain DSGVTQTPKHLITATGQRVTLRCSPRSGDLSVYWYQQSLDQGLQFLIQYYNGEERAKGNILERFSAQQFPDLHSELNLSSLELGDSALYFCASSEGMESPLHFGNGTRLTVT.